This T cell receptor beta chain originates from a study of shared clonotypes between healthy human individuals. Regarding this clone: Its target is not known.

Sequenced by immunoSEQ multiplex PCR; TCRdb stores in-frame clones only, minus some. The repertoire holds approximately 2.1 million clones, with 93% as singletons. Notes on the study in general: When compared with the clonotypes that were shared by all four sorted-subset donors, the non-shared clonotypes turned out to have lower generation probabilities.

Specimen: naive CD4+ T cells from PBMCs. The sample's subset: CD45RA+ positively selected. The sequence was obtained from a man aged 18 to 30 in good health. Some clones in this sample may be carry-over from other donors' samples.

CDR3 in amino acids: CASSSYPLLFF. CDR3 coding DNA: TGTGCCAGCAGCTCCTACCCCTTGCTGTTTTTT. The genes are TRBV7-2 and TRBJ2-2, with D hard to call. Germline V gene sequence: CDR1 SGHTA, CDR2 FQGNSA. The CDR3 has 11 amino acids. Trimming shortened V by 4 bases and J by 13 bases, and 10 bases separated the two germline ends.